The TCR beta chain described here comes from a study of blood T cell repertoires in COVID-19. TCRdb's copy holds only in-frame clones and misses some; the assay was immunoSEQ multiplex PCR. The sample holds fewer than 300,000 clones, approximately 81% seen once. V gave up 5 bases and J gave up 5 bases; unmatched junction bases: 4. Per germline, CDR1 SGHTA and CDR2 FQGNSA. The CDR3 is 14 amino acids. Sequenced: peripheral blood. The V call is TRBV7-2, the J call TRBJ2-5; 11 nucleotides agree with TRBD1. The source of this sequence is a woman under 30 with acute or convalescent COVID-19. CDR3: CASSQGTGGETQYF. The CDR3 DNA follows: TGTGCCAGCAGCCAAGGGACAGGGGGGGAGACCCAGTACTTC.